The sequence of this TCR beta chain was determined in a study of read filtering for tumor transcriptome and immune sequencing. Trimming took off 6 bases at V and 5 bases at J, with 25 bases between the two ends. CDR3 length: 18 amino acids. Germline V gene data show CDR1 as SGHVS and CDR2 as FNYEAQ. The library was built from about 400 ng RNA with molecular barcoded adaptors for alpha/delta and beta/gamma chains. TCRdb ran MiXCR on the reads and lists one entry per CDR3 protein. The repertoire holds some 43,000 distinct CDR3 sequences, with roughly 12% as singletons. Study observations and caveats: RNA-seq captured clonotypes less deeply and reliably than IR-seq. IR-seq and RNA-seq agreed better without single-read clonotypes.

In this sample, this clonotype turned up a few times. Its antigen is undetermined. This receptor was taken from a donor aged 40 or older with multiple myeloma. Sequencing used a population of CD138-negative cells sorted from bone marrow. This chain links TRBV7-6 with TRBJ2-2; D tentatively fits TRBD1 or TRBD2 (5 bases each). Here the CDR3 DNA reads TGTGCCAGCAGACCGACCTCGGGGCGCTCTTTAACAACCGGGGAGCTGTTTTTT. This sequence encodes CASRPTSGRSLTTGELFF.